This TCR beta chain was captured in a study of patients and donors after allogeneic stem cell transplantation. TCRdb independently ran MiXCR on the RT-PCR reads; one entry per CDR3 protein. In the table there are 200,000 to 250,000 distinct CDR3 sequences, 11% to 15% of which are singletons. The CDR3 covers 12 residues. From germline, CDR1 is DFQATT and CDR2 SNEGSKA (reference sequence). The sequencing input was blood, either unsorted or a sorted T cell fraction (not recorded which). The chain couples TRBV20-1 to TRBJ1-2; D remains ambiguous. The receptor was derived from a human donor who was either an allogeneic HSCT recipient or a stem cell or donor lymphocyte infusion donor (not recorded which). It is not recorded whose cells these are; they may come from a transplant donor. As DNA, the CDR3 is TGCAGCAGTAAGACGGCGAACTATGGCTACACCTTC. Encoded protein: CSSKTANYGYTF.